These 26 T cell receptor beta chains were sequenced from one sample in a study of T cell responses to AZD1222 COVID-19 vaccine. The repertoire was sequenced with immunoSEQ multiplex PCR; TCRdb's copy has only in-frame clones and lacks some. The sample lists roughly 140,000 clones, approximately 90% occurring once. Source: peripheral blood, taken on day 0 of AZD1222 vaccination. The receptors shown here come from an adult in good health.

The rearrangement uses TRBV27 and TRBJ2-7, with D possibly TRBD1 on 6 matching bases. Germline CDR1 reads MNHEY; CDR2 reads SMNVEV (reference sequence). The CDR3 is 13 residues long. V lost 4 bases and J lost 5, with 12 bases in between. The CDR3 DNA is TGTGCCAGCAGTTCTCTCGGGACAAACGAGCAGTACTTC. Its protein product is CASSSLGTNEQYF.

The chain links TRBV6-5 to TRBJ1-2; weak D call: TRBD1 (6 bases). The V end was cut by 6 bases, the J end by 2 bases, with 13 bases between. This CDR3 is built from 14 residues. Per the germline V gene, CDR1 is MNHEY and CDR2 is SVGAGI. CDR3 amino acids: CASSYRDKNYGYTF. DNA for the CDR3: TGTGCCAGCAGCTACAGGGATAAGAACTATGGCTACACCTTC.

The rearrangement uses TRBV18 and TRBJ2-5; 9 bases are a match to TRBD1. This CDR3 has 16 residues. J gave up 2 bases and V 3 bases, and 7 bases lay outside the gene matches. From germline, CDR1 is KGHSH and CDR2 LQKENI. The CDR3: CASSPTPGQGQETQYF. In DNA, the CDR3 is TGTGCCAGCTCACCGACGCCGGGACAGGGACAAGAGACCCAGTACTTC. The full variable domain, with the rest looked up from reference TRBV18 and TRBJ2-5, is NAGVMQNPRHLVRRRGQEARLRCSPMKGHSHVYWYRQLPEEGLKFMVYLQKENIIDESGMPKERFSAEFPKEGPSILRIQQVVRGDSAAYFCASSPTPGQGQETQYFGPGTRLLVL.

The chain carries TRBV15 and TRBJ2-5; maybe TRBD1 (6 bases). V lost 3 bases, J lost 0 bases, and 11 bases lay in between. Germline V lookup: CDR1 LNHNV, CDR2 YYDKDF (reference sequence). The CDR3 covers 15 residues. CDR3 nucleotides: TGTGCCACCAGCAGGGAACGGGACAACCAAGAGACCCAGTACTTC. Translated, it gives CATSRERDNQETQYF. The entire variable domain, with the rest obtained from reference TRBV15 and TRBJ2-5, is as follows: DAMVIQNPRYQVTQFGKPVTLSCSQTLNHNVMYWYQQKSSQAPKLLFHYYDKDFNNEADTPDNFQSRRPNTSFCFLDIRSPGLGDTAMYLCATSRERDNQETQYFGPGTRLLVL.

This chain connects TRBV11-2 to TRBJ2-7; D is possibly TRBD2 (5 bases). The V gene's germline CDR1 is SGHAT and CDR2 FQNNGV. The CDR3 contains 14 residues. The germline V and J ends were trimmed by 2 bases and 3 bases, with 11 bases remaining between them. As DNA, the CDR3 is TGTGCCAGCAGCTTACTTGTCGGGAACTACGAGCAGTACTTC. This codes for CASSLLVGNYEQYF.

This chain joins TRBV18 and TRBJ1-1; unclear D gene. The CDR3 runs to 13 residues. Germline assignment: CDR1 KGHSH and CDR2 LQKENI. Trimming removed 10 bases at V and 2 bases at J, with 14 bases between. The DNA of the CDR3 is TGTGCCACCTTGCCCGACCGTAACACTGAAGCTTTCTTT. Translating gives CATLPDRNTEAFF.

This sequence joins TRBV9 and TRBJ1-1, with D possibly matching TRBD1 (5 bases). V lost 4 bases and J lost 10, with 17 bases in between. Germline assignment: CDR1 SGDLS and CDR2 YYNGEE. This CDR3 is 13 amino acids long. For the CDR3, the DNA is TGTGCCAGCAGCTCAGGGAATGGACTGCGAGCTTTCTTT. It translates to CASSSGNGLRAFF.

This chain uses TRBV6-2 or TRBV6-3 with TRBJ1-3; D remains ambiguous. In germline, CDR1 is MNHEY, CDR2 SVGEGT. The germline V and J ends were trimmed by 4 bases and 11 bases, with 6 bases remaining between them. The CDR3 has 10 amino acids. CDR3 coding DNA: TGTGCCAGCAGTTCCGGGGCCATATATTTT. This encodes CASSSGAIYF.

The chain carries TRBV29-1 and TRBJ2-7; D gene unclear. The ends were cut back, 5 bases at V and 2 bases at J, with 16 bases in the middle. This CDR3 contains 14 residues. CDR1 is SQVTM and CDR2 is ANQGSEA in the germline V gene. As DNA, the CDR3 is TGCAGCGTTTTCCCCTATACTCCTCCCTACGAGCAGTACTTC. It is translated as CSVFPYTPPYEQYF.

As DNA, the CDR3 is TGTGCCAGCAGCTTAGGTGCCAGCAATCAGCCCCAGCATTTT. Its translation is CASSLGASNQPQHF. This chain uses TRBV7-8 with TRBJ1-5; D ambiguous. V shed 1 base and J shed 1 base, with 5 bases lying between them. CDR1 and CDR2 from the germline V gene are SGHVS and FQNEAQ. This CDR3 has 14 amino acids. The full variable domain, its missing parts supplied by reference TRBV7-8 and TRBJ1-5, is GAGVSQSPRYKVAKRGQDVALRCDPISGHVSLFWYQQALGQGPEFLTYFQNEAQLDKSGLPSDRFFAERPEGSVSTLKIQRTQQEDSAVYLCASSLGASNQPQHFGDGTRLSIL.

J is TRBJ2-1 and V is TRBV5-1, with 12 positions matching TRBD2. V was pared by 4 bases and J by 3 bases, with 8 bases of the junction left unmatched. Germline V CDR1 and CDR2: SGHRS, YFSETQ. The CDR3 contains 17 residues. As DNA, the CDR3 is TGCGCCAGCAGCCCACCGGTACTAGCGGGGGGCTACAATGAGCAGTTCTTC. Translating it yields CASSPPVLAGGYNEQFF.

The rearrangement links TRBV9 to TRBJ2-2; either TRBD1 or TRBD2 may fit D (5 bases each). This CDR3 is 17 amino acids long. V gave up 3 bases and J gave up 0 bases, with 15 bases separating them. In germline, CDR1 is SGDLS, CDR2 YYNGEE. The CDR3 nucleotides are TGTGCCAGCAGCGAGATCCCTGGGACGGCGAACACCGGGGAGCTGTTTTTT. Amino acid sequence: CASSEIPGTANTGELFF.

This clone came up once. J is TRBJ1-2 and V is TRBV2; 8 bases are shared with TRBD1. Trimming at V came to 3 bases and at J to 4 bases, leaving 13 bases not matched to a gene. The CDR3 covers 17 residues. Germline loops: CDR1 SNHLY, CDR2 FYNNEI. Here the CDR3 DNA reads TGTGCCAGCAGTGAGTGGGACAGGAGGAGGGTTGGCTATGGCTACACCTTC. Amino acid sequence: CASSEWDRRRVGYGYTF. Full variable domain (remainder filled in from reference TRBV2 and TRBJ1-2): EPEVTQTPSHQVTQMGQEVILRCVPISNHLYFYWYRQILGQKVEFLVSFYNNEISEKSEIFDDQFSVERPDGSNFTLKIRSTKLEDSAMYFCASSEWDRRRVGYGYTFGSGTRLTVV.

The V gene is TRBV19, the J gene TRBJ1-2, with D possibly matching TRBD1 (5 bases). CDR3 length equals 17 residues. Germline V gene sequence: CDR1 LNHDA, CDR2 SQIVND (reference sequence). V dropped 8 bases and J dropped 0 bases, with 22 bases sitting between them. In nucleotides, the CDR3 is TGTGCCAGTTCAAAGAGCCCCGGGGTGGGGGCTAACTATGGCTACACCTTC. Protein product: CASSKSPGVGANYGYTF.

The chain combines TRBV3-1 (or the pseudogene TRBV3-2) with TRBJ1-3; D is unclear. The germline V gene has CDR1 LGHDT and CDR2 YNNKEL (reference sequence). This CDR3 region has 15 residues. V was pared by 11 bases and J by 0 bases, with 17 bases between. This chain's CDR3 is CASLQAGSSGNTIYF. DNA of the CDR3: TGTGCCTCCCTCCAAGCAGGTTCCTCTGGAAACACCATATATTTT.

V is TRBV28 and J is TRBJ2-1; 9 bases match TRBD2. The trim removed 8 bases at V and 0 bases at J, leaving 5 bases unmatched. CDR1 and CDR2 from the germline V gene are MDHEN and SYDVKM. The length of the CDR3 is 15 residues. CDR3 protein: CASGYSGSSYNEQFF. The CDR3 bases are TGTGCCAGCGGATATAGCGGGAGCTCCTACAATGAGCAGTTCTTC.

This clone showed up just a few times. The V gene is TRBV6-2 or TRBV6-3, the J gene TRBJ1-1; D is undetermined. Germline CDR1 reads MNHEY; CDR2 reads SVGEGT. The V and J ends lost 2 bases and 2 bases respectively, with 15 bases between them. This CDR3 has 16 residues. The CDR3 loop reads CASSYGIAGSNTEAFF. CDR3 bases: TGTGCCAGCAGTTACGGGATCGCCGGGAGCAACACTGAAGCTTTCTTT.

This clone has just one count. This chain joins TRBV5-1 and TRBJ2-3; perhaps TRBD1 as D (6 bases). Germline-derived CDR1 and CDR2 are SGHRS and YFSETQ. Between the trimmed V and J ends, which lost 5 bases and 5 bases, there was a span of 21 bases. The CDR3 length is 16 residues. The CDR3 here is CASSEGQPYARDTQYF. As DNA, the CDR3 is TGCGCCAGCAGTGAAGGACAGCCATACGCACGAGATACGCAGTATTTT.

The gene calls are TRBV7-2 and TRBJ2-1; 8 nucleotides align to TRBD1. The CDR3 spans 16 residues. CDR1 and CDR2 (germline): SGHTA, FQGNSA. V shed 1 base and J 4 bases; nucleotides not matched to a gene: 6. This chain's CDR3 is CASSLVGTGTYNEQFF. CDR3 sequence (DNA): TGTGCCAGCAGCTTAGTAGGGACAGGAACTTACAATGAGCAGTTCTTC.

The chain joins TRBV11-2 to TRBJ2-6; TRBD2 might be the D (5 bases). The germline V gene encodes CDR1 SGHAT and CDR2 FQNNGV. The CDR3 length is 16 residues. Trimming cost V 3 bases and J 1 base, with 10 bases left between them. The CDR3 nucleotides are TGTGCCAGCAGCTTGAGCGGCCGGTCTGGGGCCAACGTCCTGACTTTC. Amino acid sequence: CASSLSGRSGANVLTF.

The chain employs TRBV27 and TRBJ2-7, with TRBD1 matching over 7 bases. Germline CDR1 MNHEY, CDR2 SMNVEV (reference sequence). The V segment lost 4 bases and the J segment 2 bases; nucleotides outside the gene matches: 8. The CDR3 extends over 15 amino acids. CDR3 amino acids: CASSSIQGYAYEQYF. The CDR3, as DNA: TGTGCCAGCAGTTCTATACAGGGGTACGCCTACGAGCAGTACTTC.

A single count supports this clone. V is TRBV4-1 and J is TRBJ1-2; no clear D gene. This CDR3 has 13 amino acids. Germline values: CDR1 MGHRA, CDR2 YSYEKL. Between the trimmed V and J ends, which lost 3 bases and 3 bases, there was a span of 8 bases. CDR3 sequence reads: CASSQSRDYGYTF. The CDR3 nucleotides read TGCGCCAGCAGCCAGTCAAGAGACTATGGCTACACCTTC.

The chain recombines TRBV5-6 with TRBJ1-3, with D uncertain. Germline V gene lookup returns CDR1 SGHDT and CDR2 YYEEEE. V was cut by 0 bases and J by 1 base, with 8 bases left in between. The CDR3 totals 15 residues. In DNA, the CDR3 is TGTGCCAGCAGCTTGGCCTACCCTTCTGGAAACACCATATATTTT. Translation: CASSLAYPSGNTIYF.

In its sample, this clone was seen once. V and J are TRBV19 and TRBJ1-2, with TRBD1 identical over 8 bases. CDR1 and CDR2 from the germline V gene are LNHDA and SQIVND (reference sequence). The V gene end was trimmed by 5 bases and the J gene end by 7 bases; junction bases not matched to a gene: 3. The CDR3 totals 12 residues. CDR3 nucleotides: TGTGCCAGTAGTTTGGACAGGGCTGGCTACACCTTC. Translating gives CASSLDRAGYTF.

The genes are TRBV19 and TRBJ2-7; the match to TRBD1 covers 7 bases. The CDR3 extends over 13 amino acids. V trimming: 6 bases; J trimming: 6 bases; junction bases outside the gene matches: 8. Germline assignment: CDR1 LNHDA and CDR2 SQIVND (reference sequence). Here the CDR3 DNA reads TGTGCCAGTAGCTTCCAGGGGGTTGGCGAGCAGTACTTC. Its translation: CASSFQGVGEQYF.

For the CDR3, the DNA is TGTGCCAGCAGCCTAGCCCCCAGTACGGGAGGGCCCATTGAGCAGTTCTTC. Its translation: CASSLAPSTGGPIEQFF. The chain couples TRBV11-2 to TRBJ2-1; 8 bases match TRBD2. The CDR3 has 17 residues. Trimming removed 5 bases from V and 9 bases from J; junction bases left unmatched: 18. Germline assignment: CDR1 SGHAT and CDR2 FQNNGV. Full variable domain (rest looked up from reference TRBV11-2 and TRBJ2-1): EAGVAQSPRYKIIEKRQSVAFWCNPISGHATLYWYQQILGQGPKLLIQFQNNGVVDDSQLPKDRFSAERLKGVDSTLKIQPAKLEDSAVYLCASSLAPSTGGPIEQFFGPGTRLTVL.